The 7 T cell receptor beta chains presented below share a single source sample, sequenced in a study of regulatory T cells in long-lasting Graves disease. In building TCR beta libraries, iRepertoire HTBI primers were used together with Arm-PCR of CDR3 regions. TCRdb reprocessed the multiplex PCR reads with MiXCR, giving one entry per CDR3 protein. The sample consists of around 400,000 distinct CDR3 sequences, 15% to 18% of them appearing once. This sample's time point: newly diagnosed GD, antithyroid drugs for less than 3 months. The TCR library was made from RNA extracted from PBMCs. The specimen was peripheral blood mononuclear cells (PBMCs), collected at new diagnosis, from a patient treated with antithyroid drugs. These receptors originate from a female donor with Graves disease.

J is TRBJ2-1 and V is TRBV29-1; 10 bases agree with TRBD2. CDR3 length: 15 residues. Unmatched junction bases numbered 11, after V lost 0 bases and J lost 12 bases. Germline CDR1 SQVTM, CDR2 ANQGSEA. CDR3 sequence reads: CSVEDLGLAGVGQFF. As DNA, the CDR3 is TGCAGCGTTGAAGATCTGGGGCTAGCGGGAGTGGGGCAGTTCTTC.

V gene TRBV4-1 combines with J gene TRBJ2-1; TRBD1 or TRBD2 may be the D gene (5 bases each). CDR3 length: 14 amino acids. From germline, CDR1 is MGHRA and CDR2 YSYEKL. Trimming shortened V by 1 base and J by 7 bases, and 11 bases separated the two germline ends. CDR3 sequence reads: CASSQGGFGNEQFF. The CDR3, as DNA: TGCGCCAGCAGCCAAGGGGGGTTCGGGAATGAGCAGTTCTTC.

Here the CDR3 reads CASNLWTGNQPQHF. The CDR3 DNA is TGTGCCAGCAACCTCTGGACAGGGAATCAGCCCCAGCATTTT. V is TRBV28 and J is TRBJ1-5; 8 positions agree with TRBD1. Losses at the gene ends were 7 bases for V and 4 bases for J; bases not matched to a gene: 6. The germline V gene encodes CDR1 MDHEN and CDR2 SYDVKM. CDR3 length: 14 amino acids. Full variable domain (remainder filled in from reference TRBV28 and TRBJ1-5): DVKVTQSSRYLVKRTGEKVFLECVQDMDHENMFWYRQDPGLGLRLIYFSYDVKMKEKGDIPEGYSVSREKKERFSLILESASTNQTSMYLCASNLWTGNQPQHFGDGTRLSIL.

Many counts were recorded for this clonotype. This chain uses TRBV28 with TRBJ1-3; D gene uncertain. Trimming took off 6 bases at V and 2 bases at J, with 5 bases between the two ends. Germline loops: CDR1 MDHEN, CDR2 SYDVKM. The CDR3 has 12 amino acids. CDR3 loop: CASSPPGNTIYF. The CDR3 DNA reads TGTGCCAGCAGCCCCCCTGGAAACACCATATATTTT.

This clonotype was counted ten times or more. The J gene is TRBJ1-5, the V gene TRBV18, with D possibly TRBD1 on 6 matching bases. The CDR3 has 13 amino acids. Trimming removed 4 bases from V and 7 bases from J, with 11 bases in between. Germline V gene data show CDR1 as KGHSH and CDR2 as LQKENI. CDR3 sequence (DNA): TGTGCCAGCTCACTACGGGGGGCCCAGCCCCAGCATTTT. Protein: CASSLRGAQPQHF.

This clonotype was seen ten or more times. The chain has TRBV7-9 and TRBJ1-1; D not resolved. The germline V gene has CDR1 SEHNR and CDR2 FQNEAQ (reference sequence). V was pared by 5 bases and J by 2 bases, with 15 bases between. This CDR3 contains 15 residues. The CDR3 reads CASSPSARVNTEAFF. For the CDR3, the DNA is TGTGCCAGCAGCCCAAGCGCCAGAGTAAACACTGAAGCTTTCTTT.

This clonotype was observed many times. The chain recombines TRBV5-4 with TRBJ1-1; TRBD1 matches at 7 bases. The V and J ends lost 7 bases and 7 bases, in that order; junction bases with no gene match: 10. The CDR3 has 13 residues. Germline CDR1 is SGHNT and CDR2 is YYREEE (reference sequence). CDR3 sequence reads: CASAQQGTGEAFF. The CDR3 nucleotides are TGTGCCAGCGCCCAACAGGGGACTGGTGAAGCTTTCTTT. The whole variable domain, filled in from reference TRBV5-4 and TRBJ1-1, reads ETGVTQSPTHLIKTRGQQVTLRCSSQSGHNTVSWYQQALGQGPQFIFQYYREEENGRGNFPPRFSGLQFPNYSSELNVNALELDDSALYLCASAQQGTGEAFFGQGTRLTVV.